The following is a TCR beta chain sequence with its context. The data were produced by immunoSEQ multiplex PCR, yet TCRdb's version contains in-frame clones alone and is incomplete. Of a few hundred thousand clones listed, around 84% are singletons. The record originates from a study of blood T cell repertoires in COVID-19. Per germline, CDR1 SGHVS and CDR2 FQNEAQ. Trimming left V 1 base short and J 0 bases short, with 9 bases between. This CDR3 comprises 15 residues. The sequenced sample was PBMCs or T cells enriched from blood (not recorded which). This TCR was sampled from a woman aged 45-65 years who had recovered from COVID-19. The chain carries TRBV7-8 and TRBJ1-2; D is uncertain. CDR3 DNA: TGTGCCAGCAGCTTAGAGGCGGGGTCTAACTATGGCTACACCTTC. It yields the protein CASSLEAGSNYGYTF.